What follows are 3 T cell receptor beta chains derived from one specimen sequenced in a study of blood T cell repertoires in COVID-19. TCRdb's copy holds only in-frame clones and misses some; the assay was immunoSEQ multiplex PCR. The data hold about 110,000 clones, with about 86% observed a single time. Source material: peripheral blood. These receptors all stem from a woman in her fifties or sixties with active or convalescent COVID-19.

The V gene is TRBV18, the J gene TRBJ2-5, with D perhaps TRBD1 (5 bases). Germline V CDR1 and CDR2: KGHSH, LQKENI. Deletions cut 2 bases from V and 5 bases from J, with 6 bases between. The CDR3 totals 12 residues. CDR3: CASSPGAETQYF. The CDR3 DNA is TGTGCCAGCTCACCAGGGGCGGAGACCCAGTACTTC.

The chain employs TRBV18 and TRBJ2-1, with a possible D match to TRBD1 (5 bases). With 0 bases removed from V and 1 base from J, the gap between germline ends came to 13 bases. The germline gives CDR1 KGHSH, CDR2 LQKENI. This CDR3 comprises 17 residues. DNA for the CDR3: TGTGCCAGCTCACCACCGAACAGGCCAATTTCCTACAATGAGCAGTTCTTC. Translated: CASSPPNRPISYNEQFF.

This sequence joins TRBV28 and TRBJ2-3; no clear D. Looked up from germline, CDR1 is MDHEN and CDR2 is SYDVKM. V lost 5 bases, J lost 4 bases, and 16 bases lay in between. CDR3 length: 15 residues. The CDR3 is CASSPYESLADTQYF. The CDR3 bases are TGTGCCAGCAGTCCCTATGAAAGTTTGGCAGATACGCAGTATTTT.